There are a few counts of the clone carrying this TCR beta chain. No antigen is known for it. These data are taken from a study of post-analysis software for immune sequencing data. The wider study: Clinical courses comprised relapsing-remitting, secondary progressive and progressive-relapsing multiple sclerosis.

Researchers reported that TCR beta cDNA libraries carried unique molecular identifiers. Each sample of about 0.9 to 10 million input T cells yielded about 500,000 cDNA molecules, so each molecule approximated one T cell. TCRdb reprocessed the PCR reads via MiXCR and lists one record per CDR3 protein. The data show about 800,000 distinct CDR3 sequences, 25% to 30% seen once. Findings and limits, study-wide: Compared with controls, patients had more of roughly five TRBV segments, including TRBV5-6, TRBV5-1 and TRBV20-1.

V gave up 1 base and J gave up 4 bases, with 7 bases separating them. Germline values: CDR1 SGHTA, CDR2 FQGNSA. CDR3 length: 13 amino acids. The rearrangement joins TRBV7-2 to TRBJ1-2; D not certain. The TCR originated in a girl aged 10-17 years with multiple sclerosis. Sequencing was performed on blood. The CDR3 DNA sequence: TGTGCCAGCAGCTTAGTCGGTTCCTATGGCTACACCTTC. Translation: CASSLVGSYGYTF.